This T cell receptor beta chain was identified in a study of blood T cell repertoires in COVID-19. Produced via immunoSEQ multiplex PCR; TCRdb's table is partial and in-frame only. The data hold about 130,000 clones, with around 83% observed a single time. CDR1 MNHEY and CDR2 SMNVEV come from the germline V gene (reference sequence). The CDR3 totals 15 residues. V lost 6 bases to trimming and J lost 7 bases; unmatched junction nucleotides: 13. The chain joins TRBV27 to TRBJ1-1; 8 nucleotides line up with TRBD1. What was sequenced was peripheral blood. This TCR derives from a woman in her forties or fifties with acute or convalescent COVID-19. The CDR3 DNA sequence: TGTGCCAGCAGCTCAAGGGCAGGGGGCGGTCATGAAGCTTTCTTT. Encoded protein: CASSSRAGGGHEAFF.